The 14 T cell receptor beta chains below were found in one sample sequenced in a study of shared clonotypes between healthy human individuals. The table came from immunoSEQ multiplex PCR; TCRdb's copy has only in-frame clones and leaves some out. The sample includes about 710,000 clones, over 55% of them seen just once. The sequencing input was memory CD4+ T cells sorted from blood. The subset is: CD45RA-negative fraction. Every receptor here comes from a woman under 40 in good health.

The CDR3 region is CASSLGVAGEGETQYF. The DNA for the CDR3 is TGCGCCAGCAGCTTGGGGGTGGCGGGAGAAGGTGAGACCCAGTACTTC. The V call is TRBV5-1, the J call TRBJ2-5, with TRBD2 matching over 7 bases. The length of the CDR3 is 16 residues. Unmatched junction bases numbered 10, after V lost 0 bases and J lost 5 bases. The germline V gene has CDR1 SGHRS and CDR2 YFSETQ.

Concerning this clone itself: One base separates it from a far larger clone, so it is likely a read error. Other nucleotide sequences in the sample specify the same CDR3. This chain joins TRBV28 and TRBJ2-7, with D possibly called TRBD1 or TRBD2 (6 bases each). The CDR3 totals 14 residues. Trimming took off 6 bases at V and 2 bases at J, with 14 bases between the two ends. The germline gives CDR1 MDHEN, CDR2 SYDVKM. The CDR3 region is CASSLEGGPYEQYF. The CDR3 DNA follows: TGTGCCAGCAGCTTAGAGGGGGGCCCCTACGAGCAGTACTTC. The full variable domain, completed using reference TRBV28 and TRBJ2-7, is DVKVTQSSRYLVKRTGEKVFLECVQDMDHENMFWYRQDPGLGLRLIYFSYDVKMKEKGDIPEGYSVSREKKERFSLILESASTNQTSMYLCASSLEGGPYEQYFGPGTRLTVT.

The chain carries TRBV5-1 and TRBJ1-4; 9 bases align to TRBD1. From germline, CDR1 is SGHRS and CDR2 YFSETQ. The CDR3 loop spans 15 amino acids. Trimming removed 4 bases from V and 1 base from J; junction bases left unmatched: 2. The CDR3 coding sequence is TGCGCCAGCAGCCCGGACAGGGGAACTAATGAAAAACTGTTTTTT. This translates into CASSPDRGTNEKLFF.

The J gene is TRBJ2-7, the V gene TRBV7-8; D is uncertain. This CDR3 is 12 amino acids long. Germline V gene lookup returns CDR1 SGHVS and CDR2 FQNEAQ. The V gene lost 3 bases and the J gene lost 5 bases, with 8 bases spanning the gap. The CDR3 nucleotides are TGTGCCAGCAGCTTTATCCCGGACGAGCAGTACTTC. It is translated as CASSFIPDEQYF.

Regarding this clone: The same CDR3 can be traced to other DNA sequences in this sample. V gene TRBV19 combines with J gene TRBJ2-7, with D tentatively TRBD1 (6 bases). This CDR3 comprises 13 residues. Trimming stripped 9 bases from V and 2 bases from J, with 14 bases between. Germline CDR1 is LNHDA and CDR2 is SQIVND (reference sequence). The CDR3 spells CASSPGQTYEQYF. The CDR3 nucleotides read TGTGCCAGCAGCCCGGGACAAACCTACGAGCAGTACTTC.

V gene TRBV9 combines with J gene TRBJ2-2, with D perhaps matching TRBD2 (5 bases). Trimming stripped 0 bases from V and 5 bases from J, with 11 bases between. Germline loops: CDR1 SGDLS, CDR2 YYNGEE. This CDR3 contains 15 residues. CDR3 sequence reads: CASSVERLPTGELFF. The CDR3 DNA reads as TGTGCCAGCAGCGTAGAGAGACTACCAACCGGGGAGCTGTTTTTT.

The chain uses TRBV5-5 and TRBJ2-7; 8 bases agree with TRBD1. V was pared by 0 bases and J by 4 bases, with 12 bases of the junction left unmatched. This CDR3 comprises 17 residues. The V gene's germline CDR1 is SGHKS and CDR2 YYEKEE (reference sequence). The CDR3 region has the DNA TGTGCCAGCAGCTTGGACCTTCTTTCAGGGGGCGCGTACGAGCAGTACTTC. The encoded protein is CASSLDLLSGGAYEQYF. The full variable domain, its missing parts supplied by reference TRBV5-5 and TRBJ2-7, is DAGVTQSPTHLIKTRGQQVTLRCSPISGHKSVSWYQQVLGQGPQFIFQYYEKEERGRGNFPDRFSARQFPNYSSELNVNALLLGDSALYLCASSLDLLSGGAYEQYFGPGTRLTVT.

This clone turned up a few times. The chain employs TRBV28 and TRBJ2-1; D is perhaps TRBD1 (6 bases). This CDR3 is built from 12 residues. Looked up from germline, CDR1 is MDHEN and CDR2 is SYDVKM. Trimming left V 8 bases short and J 9 bases short, with 14 bases between. The CDR3 here is CASLGRGGEQFF. The CDR3, as DNA: TGTGCCAGCCTCGGACGAGGGGGTGAGCAGTTCTTC. Looking up the rest from reference TRBV28 and TRBJ2-1 gives the full variable domain: DVKVTQSSRYLVKRTGEKVFLECVQDMDHENMFWYRQDPGLGLRLIYFSYDVKMKEKGDIPEGYSVSREKKERFSLILESASTNQTSMYLCASLGRGGEQFFGPGTRLTVL.

V gene TRBV15 combines with J gene TRBJ1-3, with TRBD1 matching 7 bases. The CDR3 has 14 residues. The germline V gene has CDR1 LNHNV and CDR2 YYDKDF (reference sequence). V dropped 5 bases and J dropped 4; count of bases not matched to a gene: 5. The CDR3, as DNA: TGTGCCACCAGCCTCACAGGGGCAGGAAACACCATATATTTT. This translates into CATSLTGAGNTIYF.

The chain carries TRBV4-2 and TRBJ1-2, with TRBD1 identical over 9 bases. The V segment lost 3 bases and the J segment 4 bases; nucleotides outside the gene matches: 9. Germline V gene lookup returns CDR1 LGHNA and CDR2 YNFKEQ. The length of the CDR3 is 16 residues. The DNA of the CDR3 is TGTGCCAGCAGCCAGGCGGACACAGGGGGCGGCTATGGCTACACCTTC. Translating gives CASSQADTGGGYGYTF.

The V and J genes are TRBV28 and TRBJ2-6, with D perhaps TRBD1 (5 bases). V shed 1 base and J shed 2 bases, with 6 bases lying between them. There are 15 residues in the CDR3. Germline V lookup: CDR1 MDHEN, CDR2 SYDVKM. CDR3 protein: CASSLLGAGANVLTF. CDR3 DNA: TGTGCCAGCAGTTTATTAGGGGCTGGGGCCAACGTCCTGACTTTC.

The chain combines TRBV6-5 with TRBJ2-7; perhaps TRBD1 as D (6 bases). Between the trimmed V and J ends, which lost 6 bases and 4 bases, there was a span of 16 bases. Per germline, CDR1 MNHEY and CDR2 SVGAGI. This CDR3 has 14 residues. Here the CDR3 DNA reads TGTGCCAGCAGACTAAAACAGGGTTGGTACGAGCAGTACTTC. Translating it yields CASRLKQGWYEQYF.

In regard to this clone: One end of the junction fails to match germline, which may point to a read error. The chain couples TRBV25-1 to TRBJ2-7, with a tentative D call TRBD1 (6 bases). This CDR3 spans 12 amino acids. The germline CDR1 and CDR2 sequences are MGHDK and SYGVNS. Here the CDR3 DNA reads TGTGCCAGCAGTGAATCCGGTAGGGGGATGAACTTC. Translated: CASSESGRGMNF.

The rearrangement links TRBV7-2 to TRBJ2-3; 13 bases are shared with TRBD2. This CDR3 region has 19 residues. The V gene's germline CDR1 is SGHTA and CDR2 FQGNSA. The V and J ends lost 5 bases and 2 bases, in that order; junction bases with no gene match: 13. CDR3 loop: CASSPTVLAGGRDTDTQYF. As DNA, the CDR3 is TGTGCCAGCAGCCCCACGGTACTAGCGGGAGGGAGGGACACAGATACGCAGTATTTT.